This record covers a single TCR beta chain. CDR3 length: 16 amino acids. The V segment lost 7 bases and the J segment 7 bases; nucleotides outside the gene matches: 11. Germline V CDR1 and CDR2: SQVTM, ANQGSEA. Libraries were prepared by immunoSEQ multiplex PCR; TCRdb keeps only in-frame clonotypes and omits some of them. The sample lists around 420,000 clones; 70% to 90% were seen once. The data were taken from a study of Ad26.COV2.S vaccination and SARS-CoV-2 variants. About the research overall: Ad26.COV2.S, an intramuscular injection, was given once or twice 56 days apart.

Stated treatment: some 20 received Ad26.COV2.S at low or high dose, single or two shots; roughly five received placebo; per-sample allocation not given. Repertoires come from day 63 after the first vaccine or placebo injection. Participants' vaccine, an Ad26 vector, delivered Wuhan-strain SARS-CoV-2 spike. The J gene is TRBJ2-1, the V gene TRBV29-1; 15 nucleotides agree with TRBD2. Specimen: peripheral blood, collected in a trial of Ad26.COV2.S vaccine versus placebo. The receptor comes from a person between 18 and 60 years old who received the Ad26.COV2.S COVID-19 vaccine or a placebo. CDR3 sequence: CSAHRTSGGALNEQFF. CDR3 nucleotides: TGCAGCGCCCACCGGACTAGCGGGGGGGCCCTGAATGAGCAGTTCTTC.